This T cell receptor (beta chain) was recovered during a study of T cell clonality in common variable immunodeficiency. CVID subjects were some 15 female and about 29 male, aged 9 to 64. For at least one year, all CVID subjects received replacement immunoglobulin. The CDR3 totals 15 residues. Germline trimming cut 2 bases from V and 6 bases from J; bases unmatched to any gene: 10. In germline, CDR1 is GTSNPN, CDR2 SVGIG (reference sequence). Whole-study findings and limits: Fewer deletions and N-nucleotide insertions were reportedly seen in common variable immunodeficiency TCR beta sequences. Compared with healthy controls, CVID subjects showed increased TCRbeta clonality, mostly in about a third.

Details on this clone: Its antigen is undetermined. From the germline J gene comes the end of the CDR3, since the read stops 3 residues before it.

Assay: immunoSEQ multiplex PCR; the TCRdb copy retains only in-frame clones and omits some. Observed are about 7,300 clones, no singletons, with the top ten taking approximately 23%. This clonotype was obtained from a human donor with common variable immunodeficiency. Sample: peripheral blood mononuclear cells. The chain has TRBV30 and TRBJ2-3; 8 nucleotides align to TRBD2. CDR3 residues: CAWSRGGREGDTQYF. CDR3 DNA, as far as it was read: TGTGCCTGGAGTAGGGGCGGTCGGGAGGGGGATACG.